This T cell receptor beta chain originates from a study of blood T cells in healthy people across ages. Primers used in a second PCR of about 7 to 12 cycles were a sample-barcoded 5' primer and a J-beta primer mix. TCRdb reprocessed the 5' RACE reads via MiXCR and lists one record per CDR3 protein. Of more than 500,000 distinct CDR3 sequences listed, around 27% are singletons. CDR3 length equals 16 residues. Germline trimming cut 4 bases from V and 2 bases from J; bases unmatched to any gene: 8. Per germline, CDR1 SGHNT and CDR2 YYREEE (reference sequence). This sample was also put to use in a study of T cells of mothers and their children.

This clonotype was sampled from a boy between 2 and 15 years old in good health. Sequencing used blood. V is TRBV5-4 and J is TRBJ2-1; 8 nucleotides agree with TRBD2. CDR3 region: CASSVAGTRPYNEQFF. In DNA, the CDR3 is TGTGCCAGCAGCGTCGCAGGGACTAGGCCCTACAATGAGCAGTTCTTC.